The present T cell receptor beta chain was sequenced within a study of control samples from healthy donors and cancer patients. Sequencing was performed with immunoSEQ multiplex PCR; in TCRdb, only in-frame clones are kept and a portion is missing. This table holds about 230,000 clones, over 75% found once. CDR3 length equals 17 residues. Germline CDR1 reads MNHEY; CDR2 reads SMNVEV (reference sequence). The germline V and J ends were trimmed by 0 bases and 2 bases, with 14 bases remaining between them. Sequenced material: PBMCs. The TCR originated in an older woman with lung cancer. The V and J genes are TRBV27 and TRBJ1-5, with D tentatively TRBD1 (5 bases). As DNA, the CDR3 is TGTGCCAGCAGTTTATCCGGGACGCTCGCTGGCAATCAGCCCCAGCATTTT. Its translation is CASSLSGTLAGNQPQHF.